This T cell receptor beta chain originates from a study of siplizumab effects on memory and regulatory T cells (dated by TCRdb to between 2019 and 2020). Concerning the study at large: The effect of the anti-CD2 antibody siplizumab on alloreactive T-cell subsets was examined in allogeneic mixed lymphocyte reactions constructed from human PBMCs. The study at large found these results: Roughly 75-97% of proliferating CD4+ or CD8+ clones could not be assigned a naive or memory phenotype. Compared with memory T cells, unstimulated naive T cells appeared more diverse, and naive cells seemed to make a substantial contribution to the alloresponse. No functional confirmation was obtained for the suppressive function of proliferating Tregs from siplizumab cultures. Siplizumab significantly lowered the cumulative frequency of alloreactive sequences that could be traced to unstimulated CD4+ memory T cells. Because sequences below about 10^-5 frequency were poorly captured, only a minor fraction of alloreactive clones could be mapped to unstimulated subsets. Of the alloreactive CD4+ clones that could be mapped, the Treg-derived share averaged 68.8% with siplizumab compared with roughly 25% in control reactions.

V is pared back by 3 bases and J by 0 bases, with 5 bases lying between the germline termini. Taken from cysteine to phenylalanine, the CDR3 has 14 residues. The DNA shown is the 42-base CDR3, in frame from base 1. For CDR1 and CDR2, the germline V gene lists MGHDK and SYGVNS. A note on this clone: Its cognate antigen has yet to be identified. Nothing much larger sits one base from this clone, and base qualities are not available.

Sorted unstimulated T cells and proliferating T cells recovered from mixed lymphocyte reactions were subjected to TCRbeta CDR3 sequencing. Fresh whole blood from approximately 10 HLA-typed healthy donors was used to isolate PBMCs. Receptor libraries were prepared by the immunoSEQ multiplex PCR assay. Roughly 100,000 TCR templates per sample were assayed on the deep sequencing platform. Genomic DNA extracted from sorted T cells was the material used for TCRbeta CDR3 sequencing. The paper's data handling went like this. The R programming language was used for clonal analysis of the TCRbeta CDR3 data. Alloreactive CD4+ and CD8+ clones were identified by comparing unstimulated samples to CFSE-low samples taken after the reaction. By matching sequences to the repertoires of sorted unstimulated Treg and non-Treg cells, each alloreactive CD4+ clone was assigned a regulatory or non-regulatory origin. TCRdb took this table from immuneACCESS and kept in-frame rearrangements with V and J called. Such tables lack part of the clones; where checked against another copy, unresolved V genes explain under half of the gap, and the rest is unexplained. D and trimming were read from the DNA, whereas the V and J calls and clone size are those reported in that table. In this sample the table shows about 100,000 clones, about 90% of which occur a single time. The biggest ten clones account for about 2.4% of the sample.

The clonotype was recovered from a human donor in good health. Some clones in this sample may be carry-over from other donors' samples. This chain is built from TRBV25-1 and TRBJ2-2; the D gene is not confidently resolved. The material sequenced was CD4+ T cells sorted from blood. The DNA sequence reads TGTGCCAGCAGTGACAGCACGAACACCGGGGAGCTGTTTTTT. Its translation is CASSDSTNTGELFF.